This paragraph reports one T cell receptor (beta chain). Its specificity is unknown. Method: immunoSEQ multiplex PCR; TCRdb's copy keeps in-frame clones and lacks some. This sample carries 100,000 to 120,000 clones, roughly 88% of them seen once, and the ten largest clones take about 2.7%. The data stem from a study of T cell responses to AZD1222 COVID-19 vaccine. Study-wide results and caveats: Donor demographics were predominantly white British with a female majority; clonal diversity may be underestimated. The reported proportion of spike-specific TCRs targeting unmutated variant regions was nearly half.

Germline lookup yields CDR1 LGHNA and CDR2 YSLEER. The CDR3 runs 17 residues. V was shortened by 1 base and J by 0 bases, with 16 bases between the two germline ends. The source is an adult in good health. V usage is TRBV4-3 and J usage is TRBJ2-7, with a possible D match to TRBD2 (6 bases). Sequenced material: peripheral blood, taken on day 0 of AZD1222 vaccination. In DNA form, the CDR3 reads TGCGCCAGCAGCCAAGGTCTATTGACTAGTCGCTCCTACGAGCAGTACTTC. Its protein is CASSQGLLTSRSYEQYF.